This T cell receptor beta chain was profiled in a study of blood T cell repertoires in COVID-19. Study summary: Collection of acute and convalescent COVID-19 samples took place in the United States, Italy and Spain. T cells, B-cell-depleted T cells, or PBMCs provided the cDNA or gDNA that served as material.

The germline V gene encodes CDR1 MDHEN and CDR2 SYDVKM. This CDR3 contains 15 residues. The V end was cut by 7 bases, the J end by 0 bases, with 15 bases between. Methods used by the authors: It was from reference gene primer amplification that nucleated cell counts were estimated. The method was immunoSEQ multiplex PCR; TCRdb's version includes in-frame clones alone and lacks a portion of them. V and J calls and clone size follow that table, whereas D and trimming were derived from the DNA. The data contain hundreds of thousands of clones, roughly 80% of them singletons. Source material: peripheral blood. V usage is TRBV28 and J usage is TRBJ1-1; D is possibly TRBD1 (5 bases). This clonotype originated in a woman between 35 and 50 years old with active or convalescent COVID-19. This chain's CDR3 is CASIGGGAVNTEAFF. Here the CDR3 DNA reads TGTGCCAGCATCGGGGGAGGGGCGGTGAACACTGAAGCTTTCTTT.